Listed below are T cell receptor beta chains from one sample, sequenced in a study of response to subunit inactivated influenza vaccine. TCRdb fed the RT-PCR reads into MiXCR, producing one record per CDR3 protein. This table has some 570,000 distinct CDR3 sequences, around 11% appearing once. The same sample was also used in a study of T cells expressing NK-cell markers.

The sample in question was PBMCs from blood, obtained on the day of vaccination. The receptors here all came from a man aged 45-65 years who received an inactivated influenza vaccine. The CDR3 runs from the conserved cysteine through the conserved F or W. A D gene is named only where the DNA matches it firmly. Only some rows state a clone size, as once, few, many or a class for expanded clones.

DNA: TGTGCCAGTAGTATAGCAACTAGCGGGACCTACAATGAGCAGTTCTTC
CDR3: CASSIATSGTYNEQFF
size: -
V: TRBV19
D: TRBD2
J: TRBJ2-1

DNA: TGCGCCAGCAGCTTGTCTTATTCCCGGACAGGGACCTACGAGCAGTACTTC
CDR3: CASSLSYSRTGTYEQYF
size: -
V: TRBV5-1
D: TRBD1
J: TRBJ2-7

DNA: TGTGCCAGCAGTTTCGAGTGGGGCCCTTACGAGCAGTACTTC
CDR3: CASSFEWGPYEQYF
size: once
V: TRBV7-2
D: -
J: TRBJ2-7

DNA: TGCGCCAGCAGCCAATCGAGCTCCAGGCCAAACAATGAGCAGTTCTTC
CDR3: CASSQSSSRPNNEQFF
size: few
V: TRBV4-1
D: -
J: TRBJ2-1

DNA: TGTGCCAGCAGCTCCGGCGGAGAGACCCAGTACTTC
CDR3: CASSSGGETQYF
size: many
V: TRBV12-3/TRBV12-4
D: -
J: TRBJ2-5

DNA: TGTGCCAGCAGCGTAGCGGGGAATCGTCGCGAGCAGTACTTC
CDR3: CASSVAGNRREQYF
size: -
V: TRBV11-2
D: TRBD2
J: TRBJ2-7

DNA: TGTGCCACCAGTGATTTCCCTAGCGGTGAGACCCAGTACTTC
CDR3: CATSDFPSGETQYF
size: few
V: TRBV24-1
D: TRBD2
J: TRBJ2-5

DNA: TGTGCCAGCAGCGTTCTAGCGGGGATTAACACCGGGGAGCTGTTTTTT
CDR3: CASSVLAGINTGELFF
size: many
V: TRBV9
D: TRBD2
J: TRBJ2-2

DNA: TGCAGCGTTGGCCAGACAAGGGATACGCAGTATTTT
CDR3: CSVGQTRDTQYF
size: many
V: TRBV29-1
D: -
J: TRBJ2-3

DNA: TGCAGTGCTAGTGAATTAGCGGGGGGGCCTTACGAGCAGTACTTC
CDR3: CSASELAGGPYEQYF
size: few
V: TRBV20-1
D: TRBD2
J: TRBJ2-7

DNA: TGTGCCAGCTCACCGAACGCCTACGAGCAGTACTTC
CDR3: CASSPNAYEQYF
size: -
V: TRBV18
D: -
J: TRBJ2-7

DNA: TGCGCCAGCAGCCGCTCCGAAGAAGCGGGAGGGAACACCGGGGAGCTGTTTTTT
CDR3: CASSRSEEAGGNTGELFF
size: few
V: TRBV5-1
D: TRBD2
J: TRBJ2-2

DNA: TGTGCCAGCAGTTCCGAGGGGGCGGGTACGCAGTATTTT
CDR3: CASSSEGAGTQYF
size: many
V: TRBV12-3/TRBV12-4
D: TRBD1
J: TRBJ2-3

DNA: TGTGCCAGCAGCGACGGACAGGGTCTGAGGGCCAACGTCCTGACTTTC
CDR3: CASSDGQGLRANVLTF
size: few
V: TRBV9
D: TRBD1
J: TRBJ2-6

DNA: TGTGCCAGCAGTGAAGCGAGGCAGGGGCGAGGAGAGACCCAGTACTTC
CDR3: CASSEARQGRGETQYF
size: few
V: TRBV2
D: -
J: TRBJ2-5

DNA: TGTGCCTGGAGTACCCTAGCGGGAGTGCAGGATACGCAGTATTTT
CDR3: CAWSTLAGVQDTQYF
size: few
V: TRBV30
D: TRBD2
J: TRBJ2-3

DNA: TGCGCCAGCAGCCCGCGGACAGGACGCGAAGCTTTCTTT
CDR3: CASSPRTGREAFF
size: -
V: TRBV5-1
D: TRBD1
J: TRBJ1-1

DNA: TGCAGTGCTAGGACAGGGGGTCGGGAGCAGTACTTC
CDR3: CSARTGGREQYF
size: few
V: TRBV20-1
D: TRBD1
J: TRBJ2-7

DNA: TGCAGTGCGATGGTCCCGGGACGGCTTTACGAGCAGTACTTC
CDR3: CSAMVPGRLYEQYF
size: -
V: TRBV20-1
D: -
J: TRBJ2-7

DNA: TGTGCCTGGCAACCGGGACTAGCGAAACAAGAGACCCAGTACTTC
CDR3: CAWQPGLAKQETQYF
size: once
V: TRBV30
D: TRBD2
J: TRBJ2-5

DNA: TGTGCCAGCGGGTGGACCGAAGTACGAGATACGCAGTATTTT
CDR3: CASGWTEVRDTQYF
size: -
V: TRBV7-8
D: -
J: TRBJ2-3

DNA: TGCAGTGCTAGACGTCCAAGCCAACTACTTCAAGAGACCCAGTACTTC
CDR3: CSARRPSQLLQETQYF
size: few
V: TRBV20-1
D: -
J: TRBJ2-5

DNA: TGTGCCAGCGCGGGGGGAGCGCAAAAGACCCAGTACTTC
CDR3: CASAGGAQKTQYF
size: -
V: TRBV12-3/TRBV12-4
D: TRBD2
J: TRBJ2-5

DNA: TGTGCCAGCAGCTATTCTCGGGGACTAGCGGGGTCCGAGACCCAGTACTTC
CDR3: CASSYSRGLAGSETQYF
size: -
V: TRBV7-6
D: TRBD2
J: TRBJ2-5

DNA: TGCGCCAGCAGCTTTGGTGACAGCCAAGAGACCCAGTACTTC
CDR3: CASSFGDSQETQYF
size: -
V: TRBV5-1
D: -
J: TRBJ2-5

DNA: TGTGCCAGCAGTTCGACTAGCGGGAGCGACGAGCAGTACTTC
CDR3: CASSSTSGSDEQYF
size: few
V: TRBV6-2/TRBV6-3
D: TRBD2
J: TRBJ2-7

DNA: TGTGCCAGCAACCGACAGAGAGCTTATGGCTACACCTTC
CDR3: CASNRQRAYGYTF
size: -
V: TRBV12-3/TRBV12-4
D: -
J: TRBJ1-2

DNA: TGCGCCAGCAGCTTGAGGCCTAGCGAGACCCAAGAGACCCAGTACTTC
CDR3: CASSLRPSETQETQYF
size: few
V: TRBV5-1
D: -
J: TRBJ2-5

DNA: TGTGCCAGCAGCTTAGCTCGCCACGAGCAGTTCTTC
CDR3: CASSLARHEQFF
size: -
V: TRBV7-2
D: -
J: TRBJ2-1

DNA: TGTGCCAGCAGCGCCCGACTAGCGGGGGGGGTAGATACGCAGTATTTT
CDR3: CASSARLAGGVDTQYF
size: few
V: TRBV7-2
D: TRBD2
J: TRBJ2-3

DNA: TGCGCCAGCAGCTTGGTGGACAGGGCTGGGGCCAACGTCCTGACTTTC
CDR3: CASSLVDRAGANVLTF
size: -
V: TRBV5-1
D: TRBD1
J: TRBJ2-6

DNA: TGTGCCAGCAGTTTAGAAGACAGGCCGGTAGATGAAAAACTGTTTTTT
CDR3: CASSLEDRPVDEKLFF
size: few
V: TRBV12-3/TRBV12-4
D: -
J: TRBJ1-4

DNA: TGCGCCAGCAGCCACATCACAGGGAGCTCCTACAATGAGCAGTTCTTC
CDR3: CASSHITGSSYNEQFF
size: few
V: TRBV5-1
D: -
J: TRBJ2-1

DNA: TGCGCCAGCAGCCAATTCCCTTTAGCGTCAGATACGCAGTATTTT
CDR3: CASSQFPLASDTQYF
size: -
V: TRBV4-1
D: -
J: TRBJ2-3

DNA: TGTGCCAGCAGCGTAGGGGAAGCCAAAAACATTCAGTACTTC
CDR3: CASSVGEAKNIQYF
size: few
V: TRBV9
D: -
J: TRBJ2-4

DNA: TGCAGTGCTAGAGATGGCGGACTAGCGGGAGTAGCAGATACGCAGTATTTT
CDR3: CSARDGGLAGVADTQYF
size: few
V: TRBV20-1
D: TRBD2
J: TRBJ2-3

DNA: TGCGCCAGCAGCCAAGGCGCAGAATATAATTCACCCCTCCACTTT
CDR3: CASSQGAEYNSPLHF
size: -
V: TRBV4-1
D: -
J: TRBJ1-6

DNA: TGTGCCACCAGTGATCCAAAGACTGAAGAGACCCAGTACTTC
CDR3: CATSDPKTEETQYF
size: -
V: TRBV24-1
D: -
J: TRBJ2-5

DNA: TGTGCCAGCAGTGACCCCGTGGTGGGGACAAGAGACGGGGAGCTGTTTTTT
CDR3: CASSDPVVGTRDGELFF
size: few
V: TRBV2
D: -
J: TRBJ2-2

DNA: TGCAGTGCTTCCATCGGGACGGCTCGGGACAATGAGCAGTTCTTC
CDR3: CSASIGTARDNEQFF
size: -
V: TRBV20-1
D: -
J: TRBJ2-1

DNA: TGTGCCAGTAGTATAGCCCTCAGGAGCTCCTACGAGCAGTACTTC
CDR3: CASSIALRSSYEQYF
size: few
V: TRBV19
D: -
J: TRBJ2-7

DNA: TGCAGTGCCCCAGGACCTAGCGGGGGAACCTACGAGCAGTACTTC
CDR3: CSAPGPSGGTYEQYF
size: few
V: TRBV20-1
D: TRBD2
J: TRBJ2-7

DNA: TGTGCCAGCAGCCGTACAGCCACTGAAGCTTTCTTT
CDR3: CASSRTATEAFF
size: many
V: TRBV27
D: -
J: TRBJ1-1

DNA: TGTGCCAGCAGCCCAGGCTATAACACCGGGGAGCTGTTTTTT
CDR3: CASSPGYNTGELFF
size: many
V: TRBV12-3/TRBV12-4
D: -
J: TRBJ2-2

DNA: TGCAGCGCTAACGACAGAAACCTCTATGGCTACACCTTC
CDR3: CSANDRNLYGYTF
size: few
V: TRBV29-1
D: -
J: TRBJ1-2

DNA: TGTGCAGCAACCTTTGAAGGTTCCGGGGAGCTGTTTTTT
CDR3: CAATFEGSGELFF
size: -
V: TRBV21-1
D: -
J: TRBJ2-2

DNA: TGTGCCAGCAGTTACTCTTTGGAGGACGAGCAGTACTTC
CDR3: CASSYSLEDEQYF
size: few
V: TRBV6-2/TRBV6-3
D: -
J: TRBJ2-7

DNA: TGTGCCATCAGGGGTGGTGGAGGACAGGGGAACACTGAAGCTTTCTTT
CDR3: CAIRGGGGQGNTEAFF
size: -
V: TRBV10-3
D: TRBD1
J: TRBJ1-1

DNA: TGTGCCAGCAGTCTCCCAGGGATGGGAAACACCATATATTTT
CDR3: CASSLPGMGNTIYF
size: -
V: TRBV28
D: -
J: TRBJ1-3

DNA: TGTGCCAGCAGGAATAATCTAGCGGGCCGTATCTCCTACGAGCAGTACTTC
CDR3: CASRNNLAGRISYEQYF
size: few
V: TRBV12-3/TRBV12-4
D: TRBD2
J: TRBJ2-7

DNA: TGTGCCATCGGAACAGGGTACGAGCAGTACTTC
CDR3: CAIGTGYEQYF
size: many
V: TRBV10-3
D: -
J: TRBJ2-7

DNA: TGTGCCAGCAGTCCGCTGGGACTAGCGGAATCCTACGAGCAGTACTTC
CDR3: CASSPLGLAESYEQYF
size: -
V: TRBV28
D: TRBD2
J: TRBJ2-7

DNA: TGTGCCAGCAGCCCAGGACTAGCGGGGGGGCATGAGCAGTTCTTC
CDR3: CASSPGLAGGHEQFF
size: many
V: TRBV5-6
D: TRBD2
J: TRBJ2-1

DNA: TGTGCCACCAGCAGAGATCCCCAGGGGAGGGAGACCCAGTACTTC
CDR3: CATSRDPQGRETQYF
size: -
V: TRBV15
D: -
J: TRBJ2-5

DNA: TGCGCCAGCAGCTTGGGCCGGGTTCCCAAAAACATTCAGTACTTC
CDR3: CASSLGRVPKNIQYF
size: many
V: TRBV5-1
D: -
J: TRBJ2-4

DNA: TGCAGTGCTGAGGGGCAGTCAAACTTCTACGAGCAGTACTTC
CDR3: CSAEGQSNFYEQYF
size: few
V: TRBV20-1
D: -
J: TRBJ2-7